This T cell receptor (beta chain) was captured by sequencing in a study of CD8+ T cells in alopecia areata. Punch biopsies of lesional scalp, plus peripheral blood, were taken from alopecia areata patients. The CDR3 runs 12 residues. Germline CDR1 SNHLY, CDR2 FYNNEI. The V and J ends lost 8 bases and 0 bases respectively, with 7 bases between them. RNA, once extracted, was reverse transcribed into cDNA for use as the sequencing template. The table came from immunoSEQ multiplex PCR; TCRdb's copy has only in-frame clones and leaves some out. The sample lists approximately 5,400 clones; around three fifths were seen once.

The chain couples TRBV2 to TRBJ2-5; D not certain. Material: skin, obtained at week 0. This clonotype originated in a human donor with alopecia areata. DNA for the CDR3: TGTGCCAGCGGCGACGACCAAGAGACCCAGTACTTC. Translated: CASGDDQETQYF.